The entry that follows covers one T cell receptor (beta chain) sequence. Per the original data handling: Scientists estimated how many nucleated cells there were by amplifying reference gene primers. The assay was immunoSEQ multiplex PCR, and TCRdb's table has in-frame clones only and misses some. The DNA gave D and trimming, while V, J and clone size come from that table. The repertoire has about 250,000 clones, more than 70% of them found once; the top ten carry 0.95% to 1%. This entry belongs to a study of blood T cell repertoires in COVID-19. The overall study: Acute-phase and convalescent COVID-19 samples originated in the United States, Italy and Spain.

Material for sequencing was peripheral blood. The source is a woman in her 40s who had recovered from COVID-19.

DNA of the CDR3: TGTGCCAGCAGCTTAGGGCTAGCGGGAACAAGGGAGACCCAGTACTTC. Encoded protein: CASSLGLAGTRETQYF. The J gene is TRBJ2-5, the V gene TRBV13; TRBD2 aligns across 9 bases. V shed 0 bases, J shed 5 bases, and the junction held 7 bases outside the gene matches. Germline V gene lookup returns CDR1 PRHDT and CDR2 FYEKMQ (reference sequence). This CDR3 has 16 amino acids.